This entry lists 31 T cell receptor beta chains sequenced from one sample in a study of metastatic and nonmetastatic thyroid tumors. No patient had received any treatment before thyroid surgery. TCRdb re-analyzed the PCR reads through MiXCR. The sample lists 21,000 or so clones, 15% to 18% occurring once. Sequencing was performed on blood. Every receptor here comes from a female donor with papillary thyroid cancer or a benign thyroid nodule (not recorded which). Some clones in this sample may be carry-over from other donors' samples.

This clone has at least ten counts. The chain carries TRBV19 and TRBJ1-2; possibly TRBD1 for D (6 bases). This CDR3 has 15 residues. The germline CDR1 and CDR2 sequences are LNHDA and SQIVND (reference sequence). V dropped 5 bases and J dropped 6 bases, with 19 bases sitting between them. The CDR3 reads CASSDPGAGVNGYTF. The CDR3 DNA sequence: TGTGCCAGTAGTGACCCGGGGGCAGGTGTAAATGGCTACACCTTC.

This clone came up many times. The genes are TRBV29-1 and TRBJ2-5, with a tentative D call TRBD1 (5 bases). The V gene lost 0 bases and the J gene lost 2 bases, with 16 bases spanning the gap. Germline CDR1 is SQVTM and CDR2 is ANQGSEA. CDR3 length equals 16 residues. CDR3 nucleotides: TGCAGCGTTGAAGATTGGGGCCAGGACCTACAAGAGACCCAGTACTTC. It codes for CSVEDWGQDLQETQYF.

By proportion, this clone is medium-sized. The V and J genes are TRBV6-2 or TRBV6-3 and TRBJ2-3, with 8 bases identical to TRBD2. CDR3 size: 14 residues. V shed 7 bases, J shed 2 bases, and the junction held 5 bases outside the gene matches. Germline V CDR1 and CDR2: MNHEY, SVGEGT. Here the CDR3 DNA reads TGTGCCAGCACCTCGGGGGGGGACACAGATACGCAGTATTTT. Its translation: CASTSGGDTDTQYF.

This clone was recorded a few times. The chain has TRBV6-2 or TRBV6-3 and TRBJ2-6; a weak D match, TRBD1 (5 bases). V shed 10 bases and J shed 0 bases, with 16 bases lying between them. Germline CDR1 and CDR2: MNHEY and SVGEGT. This CDR3 comprises 16 residues. CDR3 DNA: TGTGCCACCTCCATCAGGGCCGGCTCTGGGGCCAACGTCCTGACTTTC. Translated, it gives CATSIRAGSGANVLTF.

This clone was picked up many times. The chain recombines TRBV10-1 with TRBJ2-1; D is unclear. The CDR3 length is 16 residues. Germline lookup yields CDR1 WNHNN and CDR2 SYGVQD (reference sequence). V was cut by 3 bases and J by 3 bases, with 15 bases left in between. DNA of the CDR3: TGCGCCAGCAGTGACCCCGAAGGGCTGAACTACAATGAGCAGTTCTTC. As protein: CASSDPEGLNYNEQFF.

The chain uses TRBV11-2 and TRBJ1-2; 7 nucleotides agree with TRBD1. There are 14 residues in the CDR3. Trimming at V came to 2 bases and at J to 6 bases, leaving 6 bases not matched to a gene. Per the germline V gene, CDR1 is SGHAT and CDR2 is FQNNGV. CDR3 sequence: CASSLSQGGDGYTF. As DNA, the CDR3 is TGTGCCAGCAGCTTAAGCCAGGGGGGAGATGGCTACACCTTC.

This chain joins TRBV7-9 and TRBJ1-1; D not resolved. Trimming stripped 5 bases from V and 1 base from J, with 8 bases between. This CDR3 contains 13 residues. Germline V gives CDR1 SEHNR, CDR2 FQNEAQ (reference sequence). The CDR3 coding sequence is TGTGCCAGCAGCCTTACACCGAACACTGAAGCTTTCTTT. Its translation is CASSLTPNTEAFF.

This clone was picked up many times. The chain joins TRBV5-1 to TRBJ1-1; TRBD1 is a possible D gene (5 bases). This CDR3 is 14 amino acids long. Per germline, CDR1 SGHRS and CDR2 YFSETQ. The ends were cut back, 4 bases at V and 4 bases at J, with 14 bases in the middle. DNA for the CDR3: TGCGCCAGCAGCGGGGGAATGGGCGTCACTGAAGCTTTCTTT. Translated, it gives CASSGGMGVTEAFF.

The table lists this clone with many counts. The gene calls are TRBV7-2 and TRBJ2-5; maybe TRBD1 (7 bases). The CDR3 contains 15 residues. Germline V gene data show CDR1 as SGHTA and CDR2 as FQGNSA. V was shortened by 5 bases and J by 5 bases, with 18 bases between the two germline ends. CDR3 DNA: TGTGCCAGCAGCACGAGGGGGCGGAGGGGGGAGACCCAGTACTTC. Translated: CASSTRGRRGETQYF.

This clone was found many times. The J gene is TRBJ2-7, the V gene TRBV10-3; maybe TRBD1 (5 bases). The CDR3 spans 13 residues. CDR1 and CDR2 from the germline V gene are ENHRY and SYGVKD. Trimming removed 4 bases at V and 4 bases at J, with 11 bases between. The CDR3 DNA sequence: TGTGCCATCAGTGTAGCAGGGCAGTACGAGCAGTACTTC. It yields the protein CAISVAGQYEQYF.

This clone has a handful of counts. A much larger clone lies a single base off, so this may be a read error. The chain carries TRBV6-4 and TRBJ2-2; no clear D gene. The germline V and J ends were trimmed by 7 bases and 3 bases, with 12 bases remaining between them. The CDR3 length is 14 residues. The germline V gene has CDR1 MRHNA and CDR2 SNTAGT. In DNA, the CDR3 is TGTGCCAGCAATACCGGCGGAGACACCGGGGAGCTGTTTTTT. It translates to CASNTGGDTGELFF.

In its sample, this clone was seen many times. As DNA, the CDR3 is TGTGCCAGCCTGGGCCTTAAGGGTAGCACTGAAGCTTTCTTT. It is translated as CASLGLKGSTEAFF. The chain carries TRBV27 and TRBJ1-1; no definite D call. CDR3 length: 14 residues. V lost 8 bases and J lost 4, with 17 bases in between. Germline V CDR1 and CDR2: MNHEY, SMNVEV (reference sequence).

This clone was seen a few times. The rearrangement links TRBV18 to TRBJ2-3, with 12 bases matching TRBD1. The CDR3 length is 16 residues. V lost 1 base, J lost 4 bases, and 3 bases stayed unmatched. Germline CDR1 and CDR2: KGHSH and LQKENI. CDR3 loop: CASSPRDRGLADTQYF. DNA of the CDR3: TGTGCCAGCTCACCACGGGACAGGGGGCTGGCAGATACGCAGTATTTT.

In this sample, this clone turned up many times. The V call is TRBV12-3 or TRBV12-4, the J call TRBJ2-2; a possible D gene is TRBD1 (6 bases). The length of the CDR3 is 14 residues. The V gene lost 4 bases and the J gene lost 5 bases, with 11 bases spanning the gap. Written as DNA, the CDR3 is TGTGCCAGCAGTTGGGGGCCTGGTACCGGGGAGCTGTTTTTT. Translation gives CASSWGPGTGELFF.

This clone was counted many times. CDR3 sequence reads: CASGLAGRRSTDTQYF. Written as DNA, the CDR3 is TGTGCCAGCGGGCTAGCGGGAAGGCGGAGCACAGATACGCAGTATTTT. The chain uses TRBV4-2 and TRBJ2-3; 9 nucleotides line up with TRBD2. CDR3 length: 16 amino acids. Germline values: CDR1 LGHNA, CDR2 YNFKEQ. Trimming took 8 bases from V and 0 from J; bases not matched to a gene: 9.

This clone was counted many times. The chain employs TRBV5-1 and TRBJ1-2; D unresolved. This CDR3 contains 12 residues. Trimming stripped 4 bases from V and 14 bases from J, with 18 bases between. The germline gives CDR1 SGHRS, CDR2 YFSETQ. Here the CDR3 DNA reads TGCGCCAGCAGCGTCCGGGAGGGCACGTCGACCTTC. Translation gives CASSVREGTSTF.

This clone ranks as medium-sized (0.01 to 0.1%). The chain uses TRBV6-1 and TRBJ2-7; 9 positions agree with TRBD1. V shed 6 bases, J shed 3 bases, and the junction held 6 bases outside the gene matches. This CDR3 is built from 14 residues. CDR1 is MNHNS and CDR2 is SASEGT in the germline V gene. This CDR3 is CASRRGQGVYEQYF. CDR3 DNA sequence: TGTGCCAGCAGAAGGGGACAGGGAGTCTACGAGCAGTACTTC.

In this sample, this clone is medium-sized. V usage is TRBV6-1 and J usage is TRBJ1-2, with 7 bases lining up with TRBD1. The ends lost 6 bases at V and 7 bases at J; junction bases unmatched: 8. This CDR3 comprises 13 residues. Germline CDR1 and CDR2: MNHNS and SASEGT. The CDR3 loop is CASRQGQVAGYTF. DNA for the CDR3: TGTGCCAGCAGGCAAGGACAGGTCGCTGGCTACACCTTC.

This clone has at least ten counts. The rearrangement uses TRBV6-1 and TRBJ1-3; unclear D gene. Trimming shortened V by 8 bases and J by 0 bases, and 14 bases separated the two germline ends. Germline CDR1 and CDR2: MNHNS and SASEGT. This CDR3 has 15 amino acids. CDR3 protein: CASRQDRSSGNTIYF. The CDR3 DNA reads TGTGCCAGCCGACAAGACCGGAGCTCTGGAAACACCATATATTTT.

This chain connects TRBV20-1 to TRBJ2-7, with D possibly TRBD1 on 5 matching bases. Germline V gene sequence: CDR1 DFQATT, CDR2 SNEGSKA (reference sequence). The CDR3 is 14 amino acids. The germline V and J ends were trimmed by 3 bases and 0 bases, with 12 bases remaining between them. The DNA of the CDR3 is TGCAGTGCTAGGAACAGGCGAAACTCCTACGAGCAGTACTTC. It encodes CSARNRRNSYEQYF.

This clone is termed medium-sized. This chain links TRBV6-2 or TRBV6-3 with TRBJ1-5; D gene uncertain. This CDR3 comprises 14 residues. V was pared by 3 bases and J by 5 bases, with 11 bases between. Germline V gene sequence: CDR1 MNHEY, CDR2 SVGEGT. This chain's CDR3 is CASSYLGRHQPQHF. The CDR3 nucleotides read TGTGCCAGCAGTTATCTGGGGAGGCATCAGCCCCAGCATTTT.

The chain has TRBV6-5 and TRBJ2-5, with 8 bases lining up with TRBD1. The CDR3 runs 13 residues. Germline assignment: CDR1 MNHEY and CDR2 SVGAGI. Trimming cost V 4 bases and J 6 bases; bases outside gene matches: 4. CDR3 loop: CASSSGGEKTQYF. DNA of the CDR3: TGTGCCAGCAGTTCAGGGGGCGAAAAGACCCAGTACTTC.

This clone was detected many times. The gene calls are TRBV28 and TRBJ2-5; D is possibly TRBD2 (5 bases). V lost 7 bases and J 0 bases, leaving 9 bases between the germline ends. Germline CDR1 reads MDHEN; CDR2 reads SYDVKM. The CDR3 length is 13 residues. CDR3 bases: TGTGCCAGCACATTAGCGAACCAAGAGACCCAGTACTTC. Protein: CASTLANQETQYF. Combining the CDR3 with reference TRBV28 and TRBJ2-5 gives the whole variable domain DVKVTQSSRYLVKRTGEKVFLECVQDMDHENMFWYRQDPGLGLRLIYFSYDVKMKEKGDIPEGYSVSREKKERFSLILESASTNQTSMYLCASTLANQETQYFGPGTRLLVL.

This clone has at least ten counts. This chain uses TRBV28 with TRBJ1-2; 8 bases fit TRBD1. Per the germline V gene, CDR1 is MDHEN and CDR2 is SYDVKM. The CDR3 contains 15 residues. The J segment lost 7 bases and the V segment lost 5 bases, leaving 12 bases of the junction unmatched. In DNA form, the CDR3 reads TGTGCCAGCAGTCGGGAGCTCAGGGGGCGCATTGGCTACACCTTC. Amino acid sequence: CASSRELRGRIGYTF.

This clone came up many times. The V call is TRBV20-1, the J call TRBJ1-6, with TRBD1 identical over 7 bases. Unmatched junction bases numbered 6, after V lost 3 bases and J lost 10 bases. This CDR3 is built from 13 residues. Germline CDR1 reads DFQATT; CDR2 reads SNEGSKA (reference sequence). The CDR3 nucleotides read TGCAGTGCTAGGAGGACAGGAAGGTCACCCCTCCACTTT. Translated, it gives CSARRTGRSPLHF.

This clone rates as medium-sized. This chain joins TRBV28 and TRBJ2-3, with 8 positions matching TRBD1. The junction had 3 bases not matched to a gene; V was cut back by 4 bases and J by 3 bases. The CDR3 is 14 amino acids. The germline CDR1 and CDR2 sequences are MDHEN and SYDVKM. The CDR3 DNA follows: TGTGCCAGCAGTTGGGACAGGCGGACAGATACGCAGTATTTT. Translated: CASSWDRRTDTQYF.

This clone is medium-sized (0.01 to 0.1%) in the sample. V is TRBV28 and J is TRBJ1-4; D is undetermined. The CDR3 covers 15 residues. Per germline, CDR1 MDHEN and CDR2 SYDVKM. Trimming shortened V by 5 bases and J by 0 bases, and 10 bases separated the two germline ends. This chain's CDR3 is CASSPRGATNEKLFF. The CDR3 region has the DNA TGTGCCAGCAGTCCCCGTGGGGCAACTAATGAAAAACTGTTTTTT. Looking up the rest from reference TRBV28 and TRBJ1-4 gives the full variable domain: DVKVTQSSRYLVKRTGEKVFLECVQDMDHENMFWYRQDPGLGLRLIYFSYDVKMKEKGDIPEGYSVSREKKERFSLILESASTNQTSMYLCASSPRGATNEKLFFGSGTQLSVL.

This clone has ten or more counts. The rearrangement joins TRBV20-1 to TRBJ2-1; 7 nucleotides line up with TRBD1. J was trimmed by 3 bases and V by 6 bases; bases with no gene match: 2. CDR1 and CDR2 (germline): DFQATT, SNEGSKA (reference sequence). The CDR3 is 12 residues long. This CDR3 is CSATGVYNEQFF. The CDR3 region has the DNA TGCAGTGCCACAGGGGTCTACAATGAGCAGTTCTTC.

This clone was observed a few times. The genes are TRBV6-1 and TRBJ2-7; TRBD1 matches at 7 bases. The CDR3 has 14 amino acids. With 6 bases clipped from V and 4 bases from J, the junction kept 9 bases outside the gene matches. CDR1 and CDR2 from the germline V gene are MNHNS and SASEGT. In nucleotides, the CDR3 is TGTGCCAGCAGAGAACAGGGGAACGGATACGAGCAGTACTTC. Translating it yields CASREQGNGYEQYF.

This sequence joins TRBV6-1 and TRBJ2-7, with D possibly matching TRBD1 (5 bases). CDR3 length equals 14 residues. Deletions cut 3 bases from V and 3 bases from J, with 12 bases between. Germline V gene data show CDR1 as MNHNS and CDR2 as SASEGT. The DNA for the CDR3 is TGTGCCAGCAGTGATACCCAGGGCGGCTACGAGCAGTACTTC. Its protein is CASSDTQGGYEQYF.

Details on this clone: The junction shows a germline mismatch at one end, possibly a read error. This chain connects TRBV30 to TRBJ2-2; 11 bases match TRBD2. Germline loops: CDR1 GTSNPN, CDR2 SVGIG (reference sequence). This CDR3 region has 15 residues. The CDR3 nucleotides are TGTTCCTGGAGTGGGACTAGCGGTATGGCCGGGGAGCTGTTTTTT. Its translation is CSWSGTSGMAGELFF.